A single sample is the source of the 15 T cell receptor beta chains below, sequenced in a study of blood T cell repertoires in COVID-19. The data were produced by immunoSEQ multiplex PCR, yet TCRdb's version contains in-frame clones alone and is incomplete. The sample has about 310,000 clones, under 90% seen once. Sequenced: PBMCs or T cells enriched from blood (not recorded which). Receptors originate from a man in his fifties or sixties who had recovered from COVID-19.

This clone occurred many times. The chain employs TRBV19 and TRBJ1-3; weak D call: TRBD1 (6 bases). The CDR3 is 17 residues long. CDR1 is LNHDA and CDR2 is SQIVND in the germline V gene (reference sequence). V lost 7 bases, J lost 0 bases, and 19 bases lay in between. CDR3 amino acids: CASTFARGASSGNTIYF. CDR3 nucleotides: TGTGCCAGTACCTTCGCTCGGGGGGCCTCCTCTGGAAACACCATATATTTT.

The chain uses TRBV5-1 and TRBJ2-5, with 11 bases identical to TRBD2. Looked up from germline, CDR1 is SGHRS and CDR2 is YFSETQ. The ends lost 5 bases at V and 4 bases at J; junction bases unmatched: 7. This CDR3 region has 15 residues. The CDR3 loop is CASRETSGIPETQYF. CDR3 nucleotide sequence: TGCGCCAGCAGAGAGACTAGCGGGATCCCAGAGACCCAGTACTTC.

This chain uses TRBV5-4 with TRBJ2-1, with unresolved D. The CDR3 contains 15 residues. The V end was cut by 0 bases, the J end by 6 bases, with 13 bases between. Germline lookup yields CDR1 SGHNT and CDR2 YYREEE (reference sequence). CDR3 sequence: CASSLVQSSGNEQFF. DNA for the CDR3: TGTGCCAGCAGCTTGGTACAAAGTTCAGGCAATGAGCAGTTCTTC.

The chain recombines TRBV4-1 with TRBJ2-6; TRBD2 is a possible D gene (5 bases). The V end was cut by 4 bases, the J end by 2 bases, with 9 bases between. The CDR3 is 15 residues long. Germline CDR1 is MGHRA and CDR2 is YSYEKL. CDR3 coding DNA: TGCGCCAGCAGCCCAATCGGGGCTGGGGCCAACGTCCTGACTTTC. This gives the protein CASSPIGAGANVLTF.

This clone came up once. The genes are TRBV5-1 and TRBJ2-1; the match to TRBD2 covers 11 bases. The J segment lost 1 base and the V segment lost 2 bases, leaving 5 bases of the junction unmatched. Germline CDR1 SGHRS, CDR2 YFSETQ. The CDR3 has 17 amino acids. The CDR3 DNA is TGCGCCAGCAGCTTCGTACTAGCGGGAGTTTCCTACAATGAGCAGTTCTTC. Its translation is CASSFVLAGVSYNEQFF.

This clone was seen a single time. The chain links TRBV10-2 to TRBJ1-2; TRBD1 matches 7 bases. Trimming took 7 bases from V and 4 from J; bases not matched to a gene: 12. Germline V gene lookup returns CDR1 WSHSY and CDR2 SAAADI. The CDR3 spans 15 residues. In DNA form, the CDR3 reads TGCGCCAGCACCGAGGACAGGAGGGTTCCCTATGGCTACACCTTC. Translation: CASTEDRRVPYGYTF.

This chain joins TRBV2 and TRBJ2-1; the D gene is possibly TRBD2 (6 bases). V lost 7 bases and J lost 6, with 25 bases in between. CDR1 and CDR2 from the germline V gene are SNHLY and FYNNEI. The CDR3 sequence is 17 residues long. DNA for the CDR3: TGTGCCAGCAAAGGTCAGCGGACGGGAGCAGGGTCCAATGAGCAGTTCTTC. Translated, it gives CASKGQRTGAGSNEQFF.

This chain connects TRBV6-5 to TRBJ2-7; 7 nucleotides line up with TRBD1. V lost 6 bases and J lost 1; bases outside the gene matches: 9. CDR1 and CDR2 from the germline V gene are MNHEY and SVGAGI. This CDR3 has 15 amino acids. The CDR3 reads CASRKWDSRSYEQYF. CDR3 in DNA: TGTGCCAGCAGGAAGTGGGACAGCCGGTCCTACGAGCAGTACTTC.

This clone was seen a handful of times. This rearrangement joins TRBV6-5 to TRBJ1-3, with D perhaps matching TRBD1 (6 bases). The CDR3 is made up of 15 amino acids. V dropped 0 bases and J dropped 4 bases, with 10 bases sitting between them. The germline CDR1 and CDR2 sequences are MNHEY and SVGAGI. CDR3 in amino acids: CASSYSGQLGNTIYF. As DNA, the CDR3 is TGTGCCAGCAGTTACTCGGGACAACTAGGAAACACCATATATTTT.

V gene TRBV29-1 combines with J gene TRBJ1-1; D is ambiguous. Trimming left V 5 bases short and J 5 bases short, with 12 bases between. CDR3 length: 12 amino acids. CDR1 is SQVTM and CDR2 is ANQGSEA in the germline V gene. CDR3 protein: CSVWRSRTEAFF. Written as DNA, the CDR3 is TGCAGCGTTTGGAGATCAAGGACTGAAGCTTTCTTT.

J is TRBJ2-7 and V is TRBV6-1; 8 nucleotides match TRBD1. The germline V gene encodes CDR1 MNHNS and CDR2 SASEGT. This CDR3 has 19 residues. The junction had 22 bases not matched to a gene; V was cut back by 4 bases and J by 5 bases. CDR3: CASSGRTGFEIVVGDEQYF. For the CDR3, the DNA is TGTGCCAGCAGTGGACGGACAGGGTTTGAAATAGTCGTCGGTGACGAGCAGTACTTC.

CDR3 loop: CASSPVASNTGELFF. As DNA, the CDR3 is TGTGCCAGCAGCCCGGTAGCTTCGAACACCGGGGAGCTGTTTTTT. This chain uses TRBV7-2 with TRBJ2-2; D remains unclear. This CDR3 is built from 15 residues. Germline V gene data show CDR1 as SGHTA and CDR2 as FQGNSA. The V end lost 5 bases, the J end lost 0 bases, and 10 bases lay between the germline ends. Filled out from reference TRBV7-2 and TRBJ2-2, the complete variable domain reads GAGVSQSPSNKVTEKGKDVELRCDPISGHTALYWYRQSLGQGLEFLIYFQGNSAPDKSGLPSDRFSAERTGGSVSTLTIQRTQQEDSAVYLCASSPVASNTGELFFGEGSRLTVL.

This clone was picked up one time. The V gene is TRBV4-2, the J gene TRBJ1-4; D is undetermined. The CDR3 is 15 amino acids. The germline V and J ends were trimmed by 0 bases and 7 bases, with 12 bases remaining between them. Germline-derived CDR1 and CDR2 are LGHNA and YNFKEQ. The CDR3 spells CASSQDWQAGEKLFF. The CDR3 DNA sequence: TGTGCCAGCAGCCAAGATTGGCAGGCGGGTGAAAAACTGTTTTTT.

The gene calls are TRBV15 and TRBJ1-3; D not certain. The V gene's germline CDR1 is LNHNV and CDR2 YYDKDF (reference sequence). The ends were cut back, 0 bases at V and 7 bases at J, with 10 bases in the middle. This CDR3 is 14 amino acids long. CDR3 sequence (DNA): TGTGCCACCAGCAGAGACCCGGGAGTGAACACCATATATTTT. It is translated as CATSRDPGVNTIYF.

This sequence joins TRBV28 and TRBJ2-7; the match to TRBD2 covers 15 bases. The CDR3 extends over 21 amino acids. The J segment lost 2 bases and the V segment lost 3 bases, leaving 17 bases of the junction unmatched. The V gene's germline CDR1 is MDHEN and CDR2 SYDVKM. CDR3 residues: CASSFRSGRGLAGGDPYEQYF. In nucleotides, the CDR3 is TGTGCCAGCAGTTTCAGGTCTGGGAGGGGACTAGCGGGAGGAGACCCCTACGAGCAGTACTTC.